Below, 17 T cell receptor beta chains from the same sample are listed, as sequenced in a study of OX40 agonist ivuxolimab in advanced cancers. Sequencing was performed with immunoSEQ multiplex PCR; in TCRdb, only in-frame clones are kept and a portion is missing. The repertoire consists of tens of thousands of clones, with over 80% occurring once and the leading ten covering 8% to 10%. This specimen consisted of CD4+ or CD8+ T cells sorted from blood, obtained in a trial of the OX40 agonist ivuxolimab. These receptors were taken from an adult with an advanced solid tumor such as melanoma, head and neck, liver or kidney cancer.

This sequence joins TRBV28 and TRBJ1-2; no reliable D call. This CDR3 is built from 14 residues. V was pared by 5 bases and J by 6 bases, with 16 bases between. The germline V gene has CDR1 MDHEN and CDR2 SYDVKM. CDR3 region: CASSPPLHGDGYTF. In DNA, the CDR3 is TGTGCCAGCAGTCCTCCGCTTCACGGCGATGGCTACACCTTC.

The CDR3 spells CASSPRTGNGELFF. The CDR3 DNA follows: TGTGCCAGCAGCCCACGGACAGGGAACGGGGAGCTGTTTTTT. The chain joins TRBV11-2 to TRBJ2-2; the match to TRBD1 covers 8 bases. Germline-derived CDR1 and CDR2 are SGHAT and FQNNGV. The CDR3 is 14 residues long. The J segment lost 7 bases and the V segment lost 5 bases, leaving 6 bases of the junction unmatched.

V and J are TRBV11-2 and TRBJ2-7; TRBD2 agrees at 7 bases. The CDR3 sequence is 14 residues long. Germline CDR1 reads SGHAT; CDR2 reads FQNNGV. V trimming: 4 bases; J trimming: 0 bases; junction bases outside the gene matches: 3. The chain's CDR3 is CASSSGGSSYEQYF. CDR3 nucleotide sequence: TGTGCCAGCAGCTCGGGCGGGAGCTCCTACGAGCAGTACTTC.

The V gene is TRBV4-1, the J gene TRBJ2-7; D is possibly TRBD2 (5 bases). Germline V CDR1 and CDR2: MGHRA, YSYEKL. This CDR3 region has 15 residues. Trimming removed 1 base from V and 3 bases from J, with 13 bases in between. CDR3 DNA sequence: TGCGCCAGCAGCCAAGGAGGGTTTAGTAACTACGAGCAGTACTTC. Its translation: CASSQGGFSNYEQYF.

The gene calls are TRBV7-3 and TRBJ2-2; no reliable D call. Germline CDR1 and CDR2: SGHTA and FQGTGA. The CDR3 is made up of 13 amino acids. The V end lost 2 bases, the J end lost 5 bases, and 6 bases lay between the germline ends. The CDR3 here is CASSLYLTGELFF. DNA of the CDR3: TGTGCCAGCAGCTTATATTTAACCGGGGAGCTGTTTTTT.

The rearrangement joins TRBV9 to TRBJ1-1; the D is unclear. Trimming removed 1 base from V and 1 base from J, with 8 bases in between. In germline, CDR1 is SGDLS, CDR2 YYNGEE. CDR3 length: 14 residues. The CDR3 region is CASSVYPENTEAFF. The CDR3 DNA follows: TGTGCCAGCAGCGTATACCCGGAGAACACTGAAGCTTTCTTT.

This chain joins TRBV5-4 and TRBJ2-7; 9 positions match TRBD2. Looked up from germline, CDR1 is SGHNT and CDR2 is YYREEE (reference sequence). V was clipped by 3 bases and J by 6 bases; unmatched bases: 4. This CDR3 spans 13 amino acids. The CDR3 loop reads CASSSGLASEQYF. The CDR3 nucleotides read TGTGCCAGCAGCTCTGGACTAGCGAGCGAGCAGTACTTC. Looking up the rest from reference TRBV5-4 and TRBJ2-7 gives the full variable domain: ETGVTQSPTHLIKTRGQQVTLRCSSQSGHNTVSWYQQALGQGPQFIFQYYREEENGRGNFPPRFSGLQFPNYSSELNVNALELDDSALYLCASSSGLASEQYFGPGTRLTVT.

This rearrangement joins TRBV27 to TRBJ2-3; possible D gene TRBD2, 6 bases. The germline V gene encodes CDR1 MNHEY and CDR2 SMNVEV (reference sequence). V gave up 9 bases and J gave up 0 bases, with 19 bases separating them. The length of the CDR3 is 16 residues. This CDR3 is CASYPLAPASTDTQYF. CDR3 nucleotide sequence: TGTGCCAGTTATCCTCTAGCGCCGGCTAGCACAGATACGCAGTATTTT.

This chain joins TRBV29-1 and TRBJ2-3; 7 positions match TRBD2. J lost 3 bases, V lost 4 bases, and 7 bases had no gene match. Germline V gene sequence: CDR1 SQVTM, CDR2 ANQGSEA. CDR3 length: 14 amino acids. CDR3 DNA sequence: TGCAGCGTTGTGGGCGGGAGTGGGACAGATACGCAGTATTTT. Translation: CSVVGGSGTDTQYF.

The rearrangement uses TRBV4-3 and TRBJ2-1, with TRBD2 as a possible D gene (6 bases). The CDR3 length is 16 residues. The germline gives CDR1 LGHNA, CDR2 YSLEER. V lost 0 bases and J lost 4, with 13 bases in between. This CDR3 reads CASSQDWIAAYNEQFF. CDR3 DNA sequence: TGCGCCAGCAGCCAAGATTGGATAGCGGCTTACAATGAGCAGTTCTTC.

This clone was seen just once. The rearrangement links TRBV27 to TRBJ2-7; 12 nucleotides agree with TRBD1. Germline lookup yields CDR1 MNHEY and CDR2 SMNVEV (reference sequence). V gave up 6 bases and J gave up 5 bases; unmatched junction bases: 5. The CDR3 is 14 amino acids. The CDR3 region has the DNA TGTGCCAGCAGCTACGGGACAGGGGGCCACGAGCAGTACTTC. It codes for CASSYGTGGHEQYF.

The chain employs TRBV28 and TRBJ2-4, with D perhaps TRBD1 (5 bases). V shed 0 bases and J shed 7 bases, with 13 bases lying between them. Germline CDR1 is MDHEN and CDR2 is SYDVKM. The CDR3 extends over 15 amino acids. The chain's CDR3 is CASSLWQGGRNIQYF. The CDR3 DNA sequence: TGTGCCAGCAGTTTATGGCAGGGTGGTCGGAACATTCAGTACTTC.

The V and J genes are TRBV7-2 and TRBJ1-1; 11 nucleotides match TRBD1. Trimming cost V 5 bases and J 1 base; bases outside gene matches: 6. The CDR3 totals 16 residues. Germline V gives CDR1 SGHTA, CDR2 FQGNSA. The CDR3 here is CASSPIGQGANTEAFF. As DNA, the CDR3 is TGTGCCAGCAGCCCAATCGGACAGGGGGCGAACACTGAAGCTTTCTTT.

The chain joins TRBV11-2 to TRBJ2-7; 7 nucleotides match TRBD2. The J segment lost 3 bases and the V segment lost 4 bases, leaving 12 bases of the junction unmatched. This CDR3 has 16 residues. Germline CDR1 SGHAT, CDR2 FQNNGV. DNA for the CDR3: TGTGCCAGCAGCTCCCTTTCGGCGGGAGAGCGCTACGAGCAGTACTTC. Translated: CASSSLSAGERYEQYF.

The chain has TRBV18 and TRBJ2-3; D gene unclear. V lost 8 bases and J 5 bases, leaving 11 bases between the germline ends. From germline, CDR1 is KGHSH and CDR2 LQKENI. CDR3 size: 12 residues. The CDR3 bases are TGTGCCAGCAAGGCCCCGGTAGATACGCAGTATTTT. Translating it yields CASKAPVDTQYF.

The rearrangement links TRBV6-5 to TRBJ2-5; 7 bases agree with TRBD2. This CDR3 comprises 13 residues. Germline assignment: CDR1 MNHEY and CDR2 SVGAGI. The V segment lost 6 bases and the J segment 3 bases; nucleotides outside the gene matches: 4. The CDR3: CASSLGTKETQYF. CDR3 in DNA: TGTGCCAGCAGCCTAGGGACTAAAGAGACCCAGTACTTC.

This chain uses TRBV19 with TRBJ2-1; 12 nucleotides line up with TRBD2. Germline V gives CDR1 LNHDA, CDR2 SQIVND (reference sequence). V dropped 4 bases and J dropped 4; count of bases not matched to a gene: 11. The CDR3 has 18 residues. In DNA, the CDR3 is TGTGCCAGTAGTAATACTCTGACTAGCGGGAGAAAATACAATGAGCAGTTCTTC. Translating gives CASSNTLTSGRKYNEQFF.